This T cell receptor beta chain was identified during a study of blood T cell repertoires in COVID-19. About the study: COVID-19 samples collected from the United States, Italy and Spain covered acute and convalescent phases. PBMCs, B-cell-depleted T cells, or T cells provided the cDNA or gDNA that made up the material.

In the original analysis: Estimates of nucleated cell counts were drawn from the amplification of reference gene primers. Assay: immunoSEQ multiplex PCR; the TCRdb copy retains only in-frame clones and omits some. Clonal size and the V and J genes are those of that table, whereas D and trimming came from the DNA. The sample carries about 190,000 clones, more than 60% recorded once. The sequence came from a man aged 45-65 years who had recovered from COVID-19. Sequencing was done on a sample of peripheral blood.

CDR3: CASSFGGGETQYF. The DNA for the CDR3 is TGTGCCAGCAGCTTTGGGGGAGGAGAGACCCAGTACTTC. This chain joins TRBV11-3 and TRBJ2-5, with a tentative D call TRBD2 (6 bases). The CDR3 contains 13 residues. CDR1 SGHNT and CDR2 YENEEA come from the germline V gene. Trimming shortened V by 3 bases and J by 4 bases, and 9 bases separated the two germline ends.